This T cell receptor (beta chain) was identified during a study of T and B cells in COVID-19 patients. Background on the study: Median age was around 35 years in the recovered cohort and about 73 years in the active-infection cohort. Overall study results and limits: Highly clonal in active COVID-19, TRB repertoires exceeded healthy-donor diversity and richness at recovery. In COVID-19 patients, T cell receptor beta variable and joining gene use was reportedly strongly skewed.

BIOMED2 TRB-A/B primer pools were used in multiplex TRB PCR. TCRdb called the multiplex PCR reads again in MiXCR, with one record for every CDR3 protein. The repertoire includes 9,500 to 13,000 distinct CDR3 sequences, over 30% of them detected once, and around 15% sits in the top ten. Blood genomic DNA input for TRB amplification was roughly 230-550 ng. This clonotype is deemed medium-sized (0.01 to 0.1%). The antigen is unknown. This CDR3 has 15 residues. Germline V lookup: CDR1 MNHNY, CDR2 SVGAGI (reference sequence). Unmatched junction bases numbered 15, after V lost 8 bases and J lost 10 bases. This receptor was obtained from a human donor with active COVID-19. This chain connects TRBV6-6 to TRBJ2-1, with 9 bases identical to TRBD1. Sequenced material: blood. CDR3 nucleotides: TGTGCCAGCCGGAGTGGGGGGACAGGGTCTTGGGAGCAGTTCTTC. Translating gives CASRSGGTGSWEQFF.